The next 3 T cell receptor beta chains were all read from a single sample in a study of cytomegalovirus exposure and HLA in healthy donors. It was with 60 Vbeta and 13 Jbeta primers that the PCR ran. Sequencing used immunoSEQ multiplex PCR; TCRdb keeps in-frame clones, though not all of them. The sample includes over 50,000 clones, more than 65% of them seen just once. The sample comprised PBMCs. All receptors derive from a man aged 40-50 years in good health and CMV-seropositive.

The CDR3 DNA follows: TGTGCCATCAGTAACAGCGGGGAAAGCACAGATACGCAGTATTTT. As protein: CAISNSGESTDTQYF. The rearrangement links TRBV10-3 to TRBJ2-3; 7 bases match TRBD2. The CDR3 is 15 amino acids. Trimming cost V 5 bases and J 0 bases; bases outside gene matches: 5. The germline V gene has CDR1 ENHRY and CDR2 SYGVKD.

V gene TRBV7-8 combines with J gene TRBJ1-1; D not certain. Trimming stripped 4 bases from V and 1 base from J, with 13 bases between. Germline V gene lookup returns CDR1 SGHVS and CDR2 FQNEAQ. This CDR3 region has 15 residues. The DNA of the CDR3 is TGTGCCAGCAGCTCCGGGCGGGATTCGAACACTGAAGCTTTCTTT. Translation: CASSSGRDSNTEAFF.

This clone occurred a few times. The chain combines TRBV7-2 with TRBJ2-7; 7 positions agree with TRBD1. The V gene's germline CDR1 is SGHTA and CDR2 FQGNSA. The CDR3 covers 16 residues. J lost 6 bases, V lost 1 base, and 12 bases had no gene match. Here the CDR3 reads CASSLEPTWDRAEQYF. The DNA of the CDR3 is TGTGCCAGCAGCTTAGAGCCGACGTGGGACAGAGCCGAGCAGTACTTC.